A single sample is the source of the 24 T cell receptor beta chains below, sequenced in a study of T cell responses to AZD1222 COVID-19 vaccine (dated by TCRdb to 2020 to 2023). Receptors were amplified or captured by the immunoSEQ multiplex PCR assay. TCRdb re-hosts the immuneACCESS table, in-frame sequences only. Its copies lack some clones; in the studies checked, an unresolved V gene accounts for under half of them, and the cause for the rest is not known. This sample is represented by about 110,000 clones; roughly nine tenths of them were singletons. Of the sample, roughly 3% falls within the top ten clones. The sample's time point label, decoded: baseline before first vaccination. The meaning of the sample's treatment or condition label: meningococcal conjugate vaccine given as trial control. Specimen: peripheral blood, collected on day 0 of MenACWY control vaccination. The receptor set was obtained from an adult in good health.

The V gene is TRBV6-5, the J gene TRBJ2-6; weak D call: TRBD1 (6 bases). V lost 5 bases and J 3 bases, leaving 11 bases between the germline ends. CDR3 length: 15 amino acids. Germline V CDR1 and CDR2: MNHEY, SVGAGI. The chain's CDR3 is CASSTTGFGANVLTF. The CDR3 DNA follows: TGTGCCAGCAGTACCACAGGGTTTGGGGCCAACGTCCTGACTTTC.

The chain has TRBV5-1 and TRBJ2-7; 10 bases agree with TRBD1. Germline V CDR1 and CDR2: SGHRS, YFSETQ. J lost 1 base, V lost 0 bases, and 22 bases had no gene match. The length of the CDR3 is 22 residues. The CDR3 coding sequence is TGCGCCAGCAGCTTGGTTGTTACCGCCATAGGACAGGGGGGCTACTCTTCCTACGAGCAGTACTTC. Residues: CASSLVVTAIGQGGYSSYEQYF.

V is TRBV24-1 and J is TRBJ2-3; 7 positions agree with TRBD2. With V trimmed by 9 bases and J by 8 bases, 4 bases remained unmatched. CDR1 and CDR2 (germline): KGHDR, SFDVKD. This CDR3 comprises 11 residues. The CDR3 loop is CATSAGATQYF. The CDR3, as DNA: TGTGCCACCTCTGCGGGAGCTACGCAGTATTTT.

This clone was recorded only once. This sequence joins TRBV4-3 and TRBJ1-2; 8 bases match TRBD1. This CDR3 contains 14 residues. Trimming cost V 2 bases and J 12 bases; bases outside gene matches: 11. CDR1 LGHNA and CDR2 YSLEER come from the germline V gene. CDR3: CASSQNRDRSSHTF. CDR3 nucleotide sequence: TGCGCCAGCAGCCAAAACCGGGACAGGTCCAGCCACACCTTC.

The chain links TRBV18 to TRBJ1-6; 10 positions agree with TRBD1. Germline CDR1 reads KGHSH; CDR2 reads LQKENI. The CDR3 sequence is 15 residues long. The ends lost 3 bases at V and 7 bases at J; junction bases unmatched: 3. The CDR3 loop is CASSPSGQGNSPLHF. In DNA form, the CDR3 reads TGTGCCAGCTCACCGTCGGGACAGGGGAATTCACCCCTCCACTTT.

This clone occurred once. The V call is TRBV5-1, the J call TRBJ2-5; TRBD1 agrees at 7 bases. This CDR3 contains 15 residues. Germline assignment: CDR1 SGHRS and CDR2 YFSETQ. Trimming took 4 bases from V and 5 from J; bases not matched to a gene: 11. The CDR3 protein is CASSRLGQPGETQYF. Written as DNA, the CDR3 is TGCGCCAGCAGCCGCTTGGGACAGCCGGGGGAGACCCAGTACTTC. The entire variable domain, with the rest obtained from reference TRBV5-1 and TRBJ2-5, is as follows: KAGVTQTPRYLIKTRGQQVTLSCSPISGHRSVSWYQQTPGQGLQFLFEYFSETQRNKGNFPGRFSGRQFSNSRSEMNVSTLELGDSALYLCASSRLGQPGETQYFGPGTRLLVL.

This clone was recorded only once. The chain combines TRBV29-1 with TRBJ2-1; weak D call: TRBD1 (6 bases). The CDR3 sequence is 15 residues long. Germline V gene data show CDR1 as SQVTM and CDR2 as ANQGSEA. Deletions cut 6 bases from V and 2 bases from J, with 17 bases between. CDR3 sequence reads: CSVAQGGITYNEQFF. The CDR3 DNA is TGCAGCGTCGCACAAGGGGGAATTACCTACAATGAGCAGTTCTTC.

The V and J genes are TRBV7-9 and TRBJ1-4, with 9 bases aligning to TRBD1. Looked up from germline, CDR1 is SEHNR and CDR2 is FQNEAQ (reference sequence). V shed 5 bases and J 8 bases; nucleotides not matched to a gene: 6. CDR3 size: 14 residues. The CDR3 here is CASSPGTGNEKLFF. CDR3 bases: TGTGCCAGCAGCCCCGGGACAGGGAACGAAAAACTGTTTTTT.

The gene calls are TRBV6-2 or TRBV6-3 and TRBJ2-3; D gene ambiguous. Germline values: CDR1 MNHEY, CDR2 SVGEGT. V was shortened by 6 bases and J by 3 bases, with 19 bases between the two germline ends. The length of the CDR3 is 16 residues. CDR3 loop: CASSPKSTLGTDTQYF. The DNA of the CDR3 is TGTGCCAGCAGCCCTAAGAGTACCCTGGGAACAGATACGCAGTATTTT.

The chain links TRBV10-3 to TRBJ1-3; possibly TRBD1 for D (6 bases). Trimming removed 4 bases at V and 2 bases at J, with 12 bases between. This CDR3 comprises 15 residues. Germline CDR1 ENHRY, CDR2 SYGVKD. For the CDR3, the DNA is TGTGCCATCAGTGGAGGGGGAGACCCTGGAAACACCATATATTTT. It is translated as CAISGGGDPGNTIYF.

The count of this clone is one. The chain is built from TRBV27 and TRBJ1-1; perhaps TRBD1 as D (6 bases). The CDR3 runs 15 residues. V was pared by 6 bases and J by 4 bases, with 18 bases between. Germline lookup yields CDR1 MNHEY and CDR2 SMNVEV (reference sequence). CDR3 protein: CASRASRQAGTEAFF. CDR3 bases: TGTGCCAGCAGAGCTTCCCGACAGGCGGGCACTGAAGCTTTCTTT.

The chain joins TRBV7-3 to TRBJ2-2; 9 bases line up with TRBD1. The CDR3 has 12 residues. J lost 6 bases, V lost 8 bases, and 1 base had no gene match. From germline, CDR1 is SGHTA and CDR2 FQGTGA. CDR3 nucleotides: TGTGCCAGCCGACAGGGGGCCGGGGAGCTGTTTTTT. Protein: CASRQGAGELFF.

The sample holds a few counts of this clone. The chain recombines TRBV29-1 with TRBJ1-4; 7 bases line up with TRBD1. The germline gives CDR1 SQVTM, CDR2 ANQGSEA. The V and J ends lost 7 bases and 11 bases, in that order; junction bases with no gene match: 4. The CDR3 runs to 10 residues. The CDR3: CSARDSKLFF. DNA for the CDR3: TGCAGCGCGAGGGACAGCAAACTGTTTTTT.

The V call is TRBV4-2, the J call TRBJ2-1; D assignment may be TRBD1 or TRBD2 (5 bases each). CDR3 length: 17 amino acids. With 2 bases removed from V and 0 bases from J, the gap between germline ends came to 14 bases. Germline CDR1 is LGHNA and CDR2 is YNFKEQ. The CDR3 DNA reads TGTGCCAGCAGCCAACATCTCCGGGACGGCTCCTACAATGAGCAGTTCTTC. Translation gives CASSQHLRDGSYNEQFF.

The V gene is TRBV11-2, the J gene TRBJ2-1, with 8 bases identical to TRBD1. CDR3 length: 15 amino acids. Germline V gene lookup returns CDR1 SGHAT and CDR2 FQNNGV. V was pared by 1 base and J by 4 bases, with 3 bases of the junction left unmatched. DNA of the CDR3: TGTGCCAGCAGCTTAGGGACAGGGACTTACAATGAGCAGTTCTTC. It translates to CASSLGTGTYNEQFF.

The chain joins TRBV4-1 to TRBJ1-5; D is undetermined. This CDR3 contains 15 residues. CDR1 is MGHRA and CDR2 is YSYEKL in the germline V gene. Trimming removed 1 base from V and 2 bases from J, with 9 bases in between. The DNA for the CDR3 is TGCGCCAGCAGCCAAGGTCCACTTGGCAATCAGCCCCAGCATTTT. This translates into CASSQGPLGNQPQHF.

The CDR3 loop reads CASSQVATSGGATDTQYF. The CDR3 DNA reads as TGTGCCAGCAGCCAAGTAGCGACTAGCGGGGGGGCAACAGATACGCAGTATTTT. The rearrangement uses TRBV3-1 (or the pseudogene TRBV3-2) and TRBJ2-3; 14 nucleotides match TRBD2. Trimming at V came to 1 base and at J to 3 bases, leaving 6 bases not matched to a gene. Germline CDR1 LGHDT, CDR2 YNNKEL (reference sequence). This CDR3 region has 18 residues.

The CDR3 spells CASSLAQHTDTQYF. In nucleotides, the CDR3 is TGTGCCAGCAGCTTAGCCCAGCACACAGATACGCAGTATTTT. The V and J genes are TRBV11-3 and TRBJ2-3; D remains ambiguous. From germline, CDR1 is SGHNT and CDR2 YENEEA. The length of the CDR3 is 14 residues. With 1 base removed from V and 2 bases from J, the gap between germline ends came to 7 bases.

The rearrangement joins TRBV7-2 to TRBJ2-1; 11 bases are shared with TRBD2. The CDR3 sequence is 16 residues long. Germline CDR1 SGHTA, CDR2 FQGNSA. V trimming: 10 bases; J trimming: 0 bases; junction bases outside the gene matches: 8. The CDR3 bases are TGTGCCAACGCGTCTAGCGGGGGGAGCTCCTACAATGAGCAGTTCTTC. Translation gives CANASSGGSSYNEQFF. The full variable domain, in which reference TRBV7-2 and TRBJ2-1 provide the parts outside the CDR3, is GAGVSQSPSNKVTEKGKDVELRCDPISGHTALYWYRQSLGQGLEFLIYFQGNSAPDKSGLPSDRFSAERTGGSVSTLTIQRTQQEDSAVYLCANASSGGSSYNEQFFGPGTRLTVL.

The chain has TRBV9 and TRBJ1-2; 8 nucleotides match TRBD1. CDR1 and CDR2 from the germline V gene are SGDLS and YYNGEE. The junction had 10 bases not matched to a gene; V was cut back by 3 bases and J by 6 bases. This CDR3 spans 15 amino acids. CDR3 nucleotides: TGTGCCAGCAGCGCTTCCCTGACAGGGGCGAATGGCTACACCTTC. This translates into CASSASLTGANGYTF.

The chain has TRBV3-1 (or the pseudogene TRBV3-2) and TRBJ1-1; D is perhaps TRBD1 (6 bases). V shed 6 bases and J shed 1 base, with 12 bases lying between them. Germline V gives CDR1 LGHDT, CDR2 YNNKEL (reference sequence). This CDR3 contains 14 residues. The CDR3 coding sequence is TGTGCCAGCAGTCGACAGGCCTCGAACACTGAAGCTTTCTTT. Its translation: CASSRQASNTEAFF.

The CDR3 DNA reads TGTGCCAGCAGCCCCAGGGACTACGAGCAGTACTTC. Translated: CASSPRDYEQYF. The gene calls are TRBV21-1 and TRBJ2-7; TRBD1, the D gene given by the table, was not confirmed from the DNA. TRBV21-1 counts as a pseudogene. This CDR3 is built from 12 residues.

This rearrangement joins TRBV27 to TRBJ2-5; D might be TRBD2 (7 bases). CDR1 and CDR2 (germline): MNHEY, SMNVEV (reference sequence). The CDR3 has 12 residues. V lost 10 bases and J lost 4, with 13 bases in between. The DNA of the CDR3 is TGTGCCACCCGTAGGGGGGGAGAGACCCAGTACTTC. Amino acids: CATRRGGETQYF.

The V and J genes are TRBV20-1 and TRBJ1-1; no clear D gene. The CDR3 loop spans 10 amino acids. V was shortened by 5 bases and J by 0 bases, with 1 base between the two germline ends. Per the germline V gene, CDR1 is DFQATT and CDR2 is SNEGSKA (reference sequence). The CDR3, as DNA: TGCAGTGCTCTGAACACTGAAGCTTTCTTT. It encodes CSALNTEAFF.